These 20 T cell receptor beta chains were all obtained from the same sample, sequenced in a study of regulatory T cells in long-lasting Graves disease. Time point described: newly diagnosed GD, antithyroid drugs for less than 3 months. From PBMCs, RNA was extracted and then used to make the TCR library. Building of the TCR beta libraries involved iRepertoire HTBI primers and Arm-PCR of CDR3 regions. From the multiplex PCR reads, TCRdb called clonotypes with MiXCR, one entry per CDR3 protein. The repertoire includes 350,000 to 500,000 distinct CDR3 sequences, around 17% of them detected once, and around 11% sits in the top ten. Another study also made use of these data, one on T cells in Graves' hyperthyroidism and ophthalmopathy.

The material was peripheral blood mononuclear cells (PBMCs), obtained at new diagnosis, from a patient treated with antithyroid drugs. The receptors come from a woman aged 25 to 39 with Graves disease.

For this clonotype: A much larger clone sits a single nucleotide away, making a read error possible. This chain uses TRBV27 with TRBJ2-5, with TRBD2 matching over 8 bases. Germline trimming cut 7 bases from V and 4 bases from J; bases unmatched to any gene: 14. Germline V gene lookup returns CDR1 MNHEY and CDR2 SMNVEV (reference sequence). The CDR3 totals 16 residues. In nucleotides, the CDR3 is TGTGCCAGCATTGGCGTGCCGGGAGGGGAAGGAGAGACCCAGTACTTC. Its protein product is CASIGVPGGEGETQYF.

This clonotype came up many times. CDR3: CASKGTSGSLHSYEQYF. The CDR3 coding sequence is TGTGCCAGCAAAGGGACTAGCGGGAGTCTTCACTCCTACGAGCAGTACTTC. The gene calls are TRBV28 and TRBJ2-7, with 14 nucleotides matching TRBD2. Germline CDR1 MDHEN, CDR2 SYDVKM. CDR3 length equals 17 residues. The ends lost 7 bases at V and 0 bases at J; junction bases unmatched: 8. Full variable domain (remainder filled in from reference TRBV28 and TRBJ2-7): DVKVTQSSRYLVKRTGEKVFLECVQDMDHENMFWYRQDPGLGLRLIYFSYDVKMKEKGDIPEGYSVSREKKERFSLILESASTNQTSMYLCASKGTSGSLHSYEQYFGPGTRLTVT.

This clonotype was picked up many times. This rearrangement joins TRBV3-1 to TRBJ2-7; D may match TRBD1 or TRBD2 (5 bases each). The CDR3 is 13 amino acids. V lost 11 bases and J 3 bases, leaving 17 bases between the germline ends. From germline, CDR1 is LGHDT and CDR2 YNNKEL (reference sequence). The CDR3 spells CAASRTSGYEQYF. The CDR3 DNA reads as TGTGCCGCCAGTAGGACAAGCGGCTACGAGCAGTACTTC.

This clonotype was recorded a few times. The chain uses TRBV5-1 and TRBJ2-1; D might be TRBD1 (5 bases). The CDR3 totals 14 residues. Germline values: CDR1 SGHRS, CDR2 YFSETQ. The V gene lost 1 base and the J gene lost 15 bases, with 20 bases spanning the gap. The CDR3: CASSLPVADSRRFF. CDR3 nucleotides: TGCGCCAGCAGCTTGCCGGTGGCCGACAGTCGTCGGTTCTTC. The whole variable domain, remainder taken from reference TRBV5-1 and TRBJ2-1, is KAGVTQTPRYLIKTRGQQVTLSCSPISGHRSVSWYQQTPGQGLQFLFEYFSETQRNKGNFPGRFSGRQFSNSRSEMNVSTLELGDSALYLCASSLPVADSRRFFGPGTRLTVL.

This clonotype was counted many times. CDR3 in amino acids: CASSLPSRDSGSYEQYF. The CDR3, as DNA: TGTGCCAGCAGTTTACCCTCCCGGGACAGCGGCTCCTACGAGCAGTACTTC. The rearrangement joins TRBV28 to TRBJ2-7; 7 bases are a match to TRBD1. The CDR3 is 17 residues long. Germline CDR1 is MDHEN and CDR2 is SYDVKM. With V trimmed by 2 bases and J by 0 bases, 10 bases remained unmatched. The full variable domain, with the rest looked up from reference TRBV28 and TRBJ2-7, is DVKVTQSSRYLVKRTGEKVFLECVQDMDHENMFWYRQDPGLGLRLIYFSYDVKMKEKGDIPEGYSVSREKKERFSLILESASTNQTSMYLCASSLPSRDSGSYEQYFGPGTRLTVT.

This clonotype was counted once. The V and J genes are TRBV6-2 or TRBV6-3 and TRBJ1-5; D uncertain. The CDR3 is made up of 12 amino acids. Germline CDR1 is MNHEY and CDR2 is SVGEGT. The V gene lost 7 bases and the J gene lost 11 bases, with 15 bases spanning the gap. CDR3 protein: CASNPDGVAQHF. DNA of the CDR3: TGTGCCAGCAATCCGGACGGAGTGGCCCAGCATTTT.

This clonotype was counted only a few times. The V call is TRBV29-1, the J call TRBJ2-4, with unresolved D. The CDR3 has 11 amino acids. CDR1 and CDR2 (germline): SQVTM, ANQGSEA. Deletions cut 3 bases from V and 5 bases from J, with 5 bases between. CDR3 coding DNA: TGCAGCGTTGACACGGAAAACATTCAGTACTTC. It specifies CSVDTENIQYF.

This clonotype was detected ten times or more. This chain joins TRBV7-9 and TRBJ1-2; D is unclear. The length of the CDR3 is 16 residues. Trimming left V 5 bases short and J 2 bases short, with 18 bases between. CDR1 and CDR2 (germline): SEHNR, FQNEAQ (reference sequence). This CDR3 is CASSKTGRRRNYGYTF. Written as DNA, the CDR3 is TGTGCCAGCAGCAAAACCGGGCGGCGAAGGAACTATGGCTACACCTTC.

This clonotype showed up many times. The gene calls are TRBV6-2 or TRBV6-3 and TRBJ1-5, with D maybe TRBD1 (6 bases). Germline-derived CDR1 and CDR2 are MNHEY and SVGEGT. Trimming pared 5 bases from V and 3 bases from J, leaving 17 bases between. The CDR3 consists of 16 residues. CDR3 bases: TGTGCCAGCAGTACCCTAATACAGGGCCCCAATCAGCCCCAGCATTTT. It translates to CASSTLIQGPNQPQHF.

This clonotype has a count of ten or more. CDR3 in amino acids: CASSPSKQGRGTEAFF. The CDR3 nucleotides are TGTGCCAGCAGCCCGTCAAAACAGGGAAGGGGCACTGAAGCTTTCTTT. The rearrangement joins TRBV11-1 to TRBJ1-1, with D perhaps matching TRBD1 (6 bases). The germline V gene encodes CDR1 SGHAT and CDR2 FQDESV (reference sequence). The V end was cut by 5 bases, the J end by 4 bases, with 20 bases between. The length of the CDR3 is 16 residues.

This clonotype was seen at least ten times. V usage is TRBV19 and J usage is TRBJ2-1, with TRBD1 matching over 8 bases. The CDR3 is 16 amino acids. J gave up 4 bases and V 5 bases, and 10 bases lay outside the gene matches. From germline, CDR1 is LNHDA and CDR2 SQIVND (reference sequence). The chain's CDR3 is CASSSRRQGPYNEQFF. The CDR3 nucleotides are TGTGCCAGTAGTTCAAGACGACAGGGGCCTTACAATGAGCAGTTCTTC.

At least ten counts were recorded for this clonotype. The CDR3 nucleotides are TGTGCCAGCAGTTACGAACAACACAGGAGCAACAATGAGCAGTTCTTC. Translated: CASSYEQHRSNNEQFF. This rearrangement joins TRBV6-2 or TRBV6-3 to TRBJ2-1; D possibly corresponds to TRBD1 (5 bases). Looked up from germline, CDR1 is MNHEY and CDR2 is SVGEGT. V lost 2 bases, J lost 5 bases, and 16 bases lay in between. CDR3 length: 16 residues.

The chain couples TRBV15 to TRBJ2-1; weak D call: TRBD2 (6 bases). Germline-derived CDR1 and CDR2 are LNHNV and YYDKDF (reference sequence). V gave up 5 bases and J gave up 0 bases, with 29 bases separating them. CDR3 size: 21 residues. The CDR3 here is CATSGLTTDNFDQSSYNEQFF. CDR3 in DNA: TGTGCCACCAGCGGACTAACGACAGATAATTTTGACCAAAGCTCCTACAATGAGCAGTTCTTC.

This clonotype occurred many times. This chain uses TRBV9 with TRBJ2-3; 8 nucleotides agree with TRBD1. The CDR3 has 15 amino acids. With V trimmed by 2 bases and J by 5 bases, 7 bases remained unmatched. CDR1 SGDLS and CDR2 YYNGEE come from the germline V gene. The CDR3 DNA reads TGTGCCAGCAGCGTTTTAGGACAGGGAGGAGATACGCAGTATTTT. Amino acids: CASSVLGQGGDTQYF.

This clonotype was observed a few times. The genes are TRBV15 and TRBJ2-2, with TRBD2 matching over 10 bases. Per germline, CDR1 LNHNV and CDR2 YYDKDF (reference sequence). Trimming cost V 0 bases and J 8 bases; bases outside gene matches: 6. This CDR3 has 16 residues. The CDR3 DNA is TGTGCCACCAGCAGAGATCTGGAGCGGGAGGGGGGGGAGCTGTTTTTT. Amino acid sequence: CATSRDLEREGGELFF.

Ten or more counts support this clonotype. This chain uses TRBV13 with TRBJ1-2; D not certain. V was cut by 0 bases and J by 4 bases, with 12 bases left in between. The CDR3 extends over 15 amino acids. Per germline, CDR1 PRHDT and CDR2 FYEKMQ (reference sequence). In DNA, the CDR3 is TGTGCCAGCAGCTTAGGAGACGGTTTGAGCTATGGCTACACCTTC. Translating it yields CASSLGDGLSYGYTF.

The sample holds many counts of this clonotype. The chain employs TRBV28 and TRBJ1-2; D is undetermined. The V end lost 7 bases, the J end lost 2 bases, and 17 bases lay between the germline ends. The CDR3 covers 15 residues. The germline V gene has CDR1 MDHEN and CDR2 SYDVKM. The CDR3 here is CASTPRGTGNYGYTF. In DNA, the CDR3 is TGTGCCAGCACCCCCCGTGGAACTGGGAACTATGGCTACACCTTC.

This clonotype appeared once. A read error likely explains this, since a far larger clone differs by one base. This chain joins TRBV15 and TRBJ2-1, with D tentatively TRBD1 or TRBD2 (5 bases each). Trimming left V 3 bases short and J 13 bases short, with 13 bases between. Germline CDR1 and CDR2: LNHNV and YYDKDF (reference sequence). This CDR3 has 12 amino acids. The CDR3 nucleotides read TGTGCCACCAGCAGGGGGGAGTGGACCCAGTTCTTC. This sequence encodes CATSRGEWTQFF.

This clonotype appeared once. Just one base apart from a much larger clone, this may be a read error. V usage is TRBV7-9 and J usage is TRBJ2-1; no reliable D call. The CDR3 sequence is 11 residues long. Germline V lookup: CDR1 SEHNR, CDR2 FQNEAQ (reference sequence). The CDR3 loop reads CGQQKYNEQFF. The DNA for the CDR3 is TGTGGCCAACAAAAGTACAATGAGCAGTTCTTC.

About this clonotype: This sequence may be a read error, since a much larger clone differs from it by one base. V and J are TRBV4-2 and TRBJ2-1, with D perhaps TRBD2 (7 bases). CDR1 LGHNA and CDR2 YNFKEQ come from the germline V gene. This CDR3 contains 16 residues. The CDR3 loop reads CASRPEQGRAYNEQLF. For the CDR3, the DNA is TGTGCCAGCAGGCCTGAGCAGGGGAGGGCCTACAATGAGCAGCTCTTC.